Listed below are T cell receptor beta chains from one sample, sequenced in a study of Ad26.COV2.S vaccination and SARS-CoV-2 variants. This table comes from immunoSEQ multiplex PCR, and its TCRdb copy is limited to in-frame clones, with some not included. The table has about 250,000 clones, around 85% seen once. This sample comprised peripheral blood, obtained in a trial of Ad26.COV2.S vaccine versus placebo. These receptors all come from a person aged 18-60 years who received the Ad26.COV2.S COVID-19 vaccine or a placebo. Both conserved end residues are part of each CDR3. Each record gives: J gene, V gene, D gene, clone size, CDR3 DNA, CDR3 protein. A D gene is named only where the DNA matches it firmly. The size field is filled for only some rows; it gives once, few, many or a size class.

TRBJ1-5,TRBV12-5,NA,many,TGTGCTAGTGGTTTGGTACAAGCGGAGCATAGCAATCAGCCCCAGCATTTT,CASGLVQAEHSNQPQHF
TRBJ2-2,TRBV7-9,NA,NA,TGTGCCAGCAGCGGCAAGGGTGTTTCGAACACCGGGGAGCTGTTTTTT,CASSGKGVSNTGELFF
TRBJ2-1,TRBV4-3,NA,NA,TGCGCCAGCAGCCAAGATGAAAGCTCCTACAATGAGCAGTTCTTC,CASSQDESSYNEQFF
TRBJ1-3,TRBV11-2,NA,few,TGTGCCAGCAGCTCCCTGGCCCTAGGGGGGACTGGAAACACCATATATTTT,CASSSLALGGTGNTIYF
TRBJ2-7,TRBV5-1,TRBD1,NA,TGCGCCAGCACCCCCGGGACAGCCTCCTACGAGCAGTACTTC,CASTPGTASYEQYF
TRBJ2-2,TRBV4-2,TRBD1,NA,TGTGCCAGCAGCCAAGGAAGGGACAGAAACACCGGGGAGCTGTTTTTT,CASSQGRDRNTGELFF
TRBJ1-5,TRBV27,TRBD1,NA,TGTGCCAGCAGTCTGGGACAGGGGAATCAGCCCCAGCATTTT,CASSLGQGNQPQHF
TRBJ2-3,TRBV9,NA,NA,TGTGCCAGCAGCGTAAGTGGGGGGGGCGGGAGATCGGCAGATACGCAGTATTTT,CASSVSGGGGRSADTQYF
TRBJ2-5,TRBV18,NA,once,TGTGCCAGCTCAGGCGGGATTCAAGAGACCCAGTACTTC,CASSGGIQETQYF
TRBJ2-5,TRBV4-1,NA,NA,TGCGCCAGCAGCCAAGAGATAGGCAGGACCCAGTACTTC,CASSQEIGRTQYF
TRBJ2-5,TRBV30,TRBD2,once,TGTGCCTGGTCATTAGCGGGGGGGCTTACCCAGTACTTC,CAWSLAGGLTQYF
TRBJ1-2,TRBV7-2,NA,NA,TGTGCCAGCAGCTTAGTGGGGCTGGGGCCCCCTAACTATGGCTACACCTTC,CASSLVGLGPPNYGYTF
TRBJ2-7,TRBV7-2,TRBD2,few,TGTGCCAGCAGCTTGGGGAGGGGAAGGGAGCAGTACTTC,CASSLGRGREQYF
TRBJ2-2,TRBV7-9,NA,NA,TGTGCCAGCAGCCGTTTTACTAGCACCGGGGAGCTGTTTTTT,CASSRFTSTGELFF
TRBJ1-1,TRBV3-1/TRBV3-2,NA,NA,TGTGCCAGCAGCCAGGCAAGGGTTGCTTTCTTT,CASSQARVAFF
TRBJ2-2,TRBV7-3,NA,NA,TGTGCCAGCAGCTTTTCCTCTAGCGTGAACACCGGGGAGCTGTTTTTT,CASSFSSSVNTGELFF
TRBJ1-1,TRBV6-5,TRBD1,NA,TGTGCCAGCAGCCGGGACAGGGGGGTTCGGACTGAAGCTTTCTTT,CASSRDRGVRTEAFF
TRBJ1-1,TRBV11-2,TRBD1,NA,TGTGCCAGCAGCCCGGACAGGGGGCCATTGAACACTGAAGCTTTCTTT,CASSPDRGPLNTEAFF
TRBJ1-4,TRBV4-3,NA,NA,TGCGCCAGCAGCCAAGGGATCGGGCAACTCTCCGCCCTGTTTTTT,CASSQGIGQLSALFF
TRBJ2-3,TRBV2,TRBD2,NA,TGTGCCAGCAGTGAAGGAAATAGCGGGAGCCCAGATACGCAGTATTTT,CASSEGNSGSPDTQYF
TRBJ1-4,TRBV4-3,NA,NA,TGCGCCAGCAGCCAAGATCTCGGAGGTTCGCATGAAAAACTGTTTTTT,CASSQDLGGSHEKLFF
TRBJ1-1,TRBV19,NA,NA,TGTGCCAGTAGTATAGACGGGGGCGGGAACACTGAAGCTTTCTTT,CASSIDGGGNTEAFF
TRBJ2-2,TRBV27,NA,few,TGTGCCAGCAGTGGTCGGGGGATCACCGGGGAGCTGTTTTTT,CASSGRGITGELFF
TRBJ1-2,TRBV9,NA,NA,TGTGCCAGCAGCGTAGACCCAGGGTACCCTAACTATGGCTACACCTTC,CASSVDPGYPNYGYTF
TRBJ1-2,TRBV7-2,NA,NA,TGTGCCAGCAGCTTAGGGGGGGCTAACTATGGCTACACCTTC,CASSLGGANYGYTF
TRBJ1-2,TRBV6-6,TRBD1,NA,TGTGCCAGCAGTTACTCACCCGGGACAGACTATGGCTACACCTTC,CASSYSPGTDYGYTF
TRBJ1-2,TRBV18,NA,NA,TGTGCCAGCTCACCACCGGGGATCGGGTCCAATGGCTACACCTTC,CASSPPGIGSNGYTF
TRBJ2-1,TRBV9,TRBD1,NA,TGTGCCAGCAGCGTGGGACAGGGGGTTGAGTCCTACAATGAGCAGTTCTTC,CASSVGQGVESYNEQFF
TRBJ2-1,TRBV4-2,TRBD1,NA,TGTGCCAGCAGCCAAGCTAGGGGGCCCTACAATGAGCAGTTCTTC,CASSQARGPYNEQFF
TRBJ2-1,TRBV11-2,TRBD2,NA,TGTGCCAGCAGCTTGCTCCAAGCGGGAGTTGATCGACTGAATGAGCAGTTCTTC,CASSLLQAGVDRLNEQFF
TRBJ1-4,TRBV5-5,NA,NA,TGTGCCAGCAGCTGGGACGGTGAAACTAATGAAAAACTGTTTTTT,CASSWDGETNEKLFF
TRBJ2-1,TRBV19,TRBD2,NA,TGTGCCAGTAGTATGCGGTCTAGCGGGAGGGGGAATGAGCAGTTCTTC,CASSMRSSGRGNEQFF
TRBJ2-7,TRBV30,TRBD1,NA,TGTGCCTGGAGTCCACAGCACAGTGCCGGGACAGGGCACGAGCAGTACTTC,CAWSPQHSAGTGHEQYF
TRBJ1-1,TRBV6-2/TRBV6-3,NA,NA,TGTGCCAGCAGTCTCTATTCTCGGAACACTGAAGCTTTCTTT,CASSLYSRNTEAFF
TRBJ1-1,TRBV7-9,NA,NA,TGTGCCAGCAGCTTAGCATCGGTGACTGAAGCTTTCTTT,CASSLASVTEAFF
TRBJ1-5,TRBV25-1,TRBD1,NA,TGTGCCAGCAGTGAAACAGGGGATAGCAATCAGCCCCAGCATTTT,CASSETGDSNQPQHF
TRBJ2-1,TRBV19,TRBD2,NA,TGTGCCAGTAGTACCCTAGCGGGAGTGAACTACAATGAGCAGTTCTTC,CASSTLAGVNYNEQFF
TRBJ2-1,TRBV4-3,NA,NA,TGCGCCAGCAGCCAAGAGATATCCTACAATGAGCAGTTCTTC,CASSQEISYNEQFF
TRBJ2-5,TRBV2,NA,NA,TGTGCCAGCAGTGGACAGGACGGGGCAGAGACCCAGTACTTC,CASSGQDGAETQYF
TRBJ2-5,TRBV4-1,TRBD2,NA,TGCGCCAGCAGCCAAGGCTTTAGACTAGCGGGGGGGCAAGAGACCCAGTACTTC,CASSQGFRLAGGQETQYF
TRBJ2-7,TRBV5-5,TRBD1,NA,TGTGCCAGCAGCCGGGGGACAGGGGGCATGGACGAGCAGTACTTC,CASSRGTGGMDEQYF
TRBJ2-1,TRBV21-1,NA,NA,TGTGCCAGCAGCGCTCGAGGAACGGGGATTTCCTACAATGAGCAGTTCTTC,CASSARGTGISYNEQFF
TRBJ1-3,TRBV10-3,NA,NA,TGTGCCATCAGTGGTAAGGGATCTGGAAACACCATATATTTT,CAISGKGSGNTIYF
TRBJ2-3,TRBV6-2/TRBV6-3,NA,NA,TGTGCCAGCAGTTATGACCGGGGACCTATCACAGATACGCAGTATTTT,CASSYDRGPITDTQYF
TRBJ1-6,TRBV15,NA,NA,TGTGCCACCAGCAGAGGGAAGCTCGACGACTCACCCCTCCACTTT,CATSRGKLDDSPLHF
TRBJ2-7,TRBV4-1,NA,NA,TGCGCCAGCAGCCAAGCAGAGGGGGGGCCCTACGAGCAGTACTTC,CASSQAEGGPYEQYF
TRBJ2-2,TRBV18,TRBD2,NA,TGTGCCAGCTTCGGACTAGGGTCCGGGGAGCTGTTTTTT,CASFGLGSGELFF
TRBJ2-2,TRBV6-2/TRBV6-3,TRBD1,NA,TGTGCCAGCAGTTACATTCAGGGGGTGGCCGGGGAGCTGTTTTTT,CASSYIQGVAGELFF
TRBJ2-1,TRBV15,NA,NA,TGTGCCACCAGCAGAGGAGACTTAAACAATGAGCAGTTCTTC,CATSRGDLNNEQFF
TRBJ1-1,TRBV6-6,NA,NA,TGTGCCAGCAGGTTAGACACTGAAGCTTTCTTT,CASRLDTEAFF
TRBJ2-5,TRBV7-9,TRBD1,few,TGTGCCAGCAGCTTGGACGGGACAGGTCAAGAGACCCAGTACTTC,CASSLDGTGQETQYF
TRBJ2-5,TRBV28,TRBD1,once,TGTGCCAGCAGTGGAGACCGGGACAGGGGGCAAGAGACCCAGTACTTC,CASSGDRDRGQETQYF